This TCR beta chain was retrieved from a study of T-cell reconstitution after alpha-beta-depleted transplantation in children. Unique molecular identifiers featured in how the TCRbeta library was prepared. TCRdb fed the PCR reads into MiXCR, producing one record per CDR3 protein. This sample carries about 360,000 distinct CDR3 sequences, roughly 13% of them seen once, and the ten largest clones take around 4%. This clonotype turned up a few times. The length of the CDR3 is 16 residues. The V gene's germline CDR1 is SEHNR and CDR2 FQNEAQ (reference sequence). V gave up 5 bases and J gave up 4 bases, with 20 bases separating them.

This sequence originates from a human donor who donated a stem cell graft to a child with Fanconi anemia. The sample in question was PBMCs, obtained from the stem cell graft. The chain links TRBV7-9 to TRBJ1-1, with TRBD1 as a possible D gene (6 bases). The CDR3 loop is CASSADLGGESTEAFF. As DNA, the CDR3 is TGTGCCAGCAGCGCAGATCTGGGGGGCGAGAGCACTGAAGCTTTCTTT.